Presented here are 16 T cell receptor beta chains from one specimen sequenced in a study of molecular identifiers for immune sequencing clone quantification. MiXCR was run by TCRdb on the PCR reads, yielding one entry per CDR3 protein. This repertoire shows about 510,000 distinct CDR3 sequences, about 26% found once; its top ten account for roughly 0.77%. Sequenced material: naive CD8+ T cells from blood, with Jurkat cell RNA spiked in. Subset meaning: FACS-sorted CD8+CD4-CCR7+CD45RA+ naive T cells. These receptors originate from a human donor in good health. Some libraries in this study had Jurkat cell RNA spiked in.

The CDR3 spells CATSDPMTGYGRYF. CDR3 coding DNA: TGTGCCACCAGTGATCCGATGACAGGGTACGGGCGGTACTTC. The chain carries TRBV24-1 and TRBJ2-7; 7 bases align to TRBD1. The CDR3 has 14 residues. V shed 3 bases and J 12 bases; nucleotides not matched to a gene: 13. The V gene's germline CDR1 is KGHDR and CDR2 SFDVKD.

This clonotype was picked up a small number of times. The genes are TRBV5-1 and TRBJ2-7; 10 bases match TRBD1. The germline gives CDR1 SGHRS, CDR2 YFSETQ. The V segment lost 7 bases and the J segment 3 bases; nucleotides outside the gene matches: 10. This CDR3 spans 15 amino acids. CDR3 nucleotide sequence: TGCGCCAGCGGCCCGACAGGGGGCTTTATCTACGAGCAGTACTTC. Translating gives CASGPTGGFIYEQYF.

CDR3 coding DNA: TGCGCCAGCAGCCAAGTATTTGGGCAGATAAATAGCAATCAGCCCCAGCATTTT. Amino acid sequence: CASSQVFGQINSNQPQHF. The chain employs TRBV4-1 and TRBJ1-5; D uncertain. The germline gives CDR1 MGHRA, CDR2 YSYEKL. CDR3 length: 18 residues. V was cut by 1 base and J by 0 bases, with 16 bases left in between.

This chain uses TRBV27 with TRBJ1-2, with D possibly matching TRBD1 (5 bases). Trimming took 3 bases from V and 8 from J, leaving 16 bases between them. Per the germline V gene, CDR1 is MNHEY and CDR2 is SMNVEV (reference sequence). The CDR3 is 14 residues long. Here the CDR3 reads CASSLGGASGGYTF. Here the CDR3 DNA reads TGTGCCAGCAGTTTGGGTGGGGCGTCGGGAGGCTACACCTTC.

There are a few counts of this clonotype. The CDR3 spells CASSLGQAINQPQHF. The CDR3 bases are TGTGCCAGCAGTTTAGGGCAGGCGATCAATCAGCCCCAGCATTTT. This chain connects TRBV12-3 or TRBV12-4 to TRBJ1-5, with D unresolved. This CDR3 spans 15 amino acids. Trimming stripped 1 base from V and 3 bases from J, with 10 bases between.

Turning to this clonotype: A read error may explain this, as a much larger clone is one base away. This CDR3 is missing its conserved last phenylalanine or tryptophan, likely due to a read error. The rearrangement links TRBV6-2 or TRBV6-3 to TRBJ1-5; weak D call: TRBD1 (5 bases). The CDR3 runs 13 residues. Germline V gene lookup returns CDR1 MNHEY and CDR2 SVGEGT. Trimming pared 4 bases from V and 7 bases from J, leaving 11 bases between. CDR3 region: CASSWGFGQPQHY. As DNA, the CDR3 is TGTGCCAGCAGTTGGGGGTTCGGACAGCCCCAGCATTAT.

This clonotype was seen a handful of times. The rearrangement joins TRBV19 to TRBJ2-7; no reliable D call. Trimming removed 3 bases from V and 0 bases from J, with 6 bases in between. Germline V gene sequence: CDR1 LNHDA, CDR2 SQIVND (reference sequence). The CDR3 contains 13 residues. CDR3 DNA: TGTGCCAGTAGTATCCACAGCTCCTACGAGCAGTACTTC. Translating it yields CASSIHSSYEQYF.

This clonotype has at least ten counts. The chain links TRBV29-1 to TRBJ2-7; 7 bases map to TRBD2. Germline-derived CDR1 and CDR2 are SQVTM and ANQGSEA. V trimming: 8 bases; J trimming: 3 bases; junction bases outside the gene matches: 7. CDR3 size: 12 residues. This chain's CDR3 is CSCRASGYEQYF. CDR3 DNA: TGCAGCTGCCGGGCTAGCGGCTACGAGCAGTACTTC.

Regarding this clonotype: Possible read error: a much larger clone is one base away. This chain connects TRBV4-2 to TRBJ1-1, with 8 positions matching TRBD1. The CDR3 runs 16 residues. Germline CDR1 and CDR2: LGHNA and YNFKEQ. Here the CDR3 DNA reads TGTGTCAGCAGCCAAGACCCGACAGGGGTGAACACTGAAGCTTTCTTT. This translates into CVSSQDPTGVNTEAFF.

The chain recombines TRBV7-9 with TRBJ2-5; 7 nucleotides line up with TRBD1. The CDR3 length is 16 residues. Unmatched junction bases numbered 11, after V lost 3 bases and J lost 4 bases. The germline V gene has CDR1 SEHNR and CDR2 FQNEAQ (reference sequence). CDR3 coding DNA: TGTGCCAGCAGCTTCCCGGGACAGTGGTCCCCAGAGACCCAGTACTTC. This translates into CASSFPGQWSPETQYF. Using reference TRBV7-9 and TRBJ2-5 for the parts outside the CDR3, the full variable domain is DTGVSQNPRHKITKRGQNVTFRCDPISEHNRLYWYRQTLGQGPEFLTYFQNEAQLEKSRLLSDRFSAERPKGSFSTLEIQRTEQGDSAMYLCASSFPGQWSPETQYFGPGTRLLVL.

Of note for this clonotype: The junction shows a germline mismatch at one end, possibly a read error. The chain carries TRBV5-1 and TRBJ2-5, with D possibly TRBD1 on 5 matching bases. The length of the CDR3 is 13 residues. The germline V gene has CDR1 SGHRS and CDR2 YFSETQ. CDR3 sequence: CASSLRGCWTQYF. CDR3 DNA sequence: TGCGCCAGCAGCTTGAGGGGTTGCTGGACCCAATACTTC.

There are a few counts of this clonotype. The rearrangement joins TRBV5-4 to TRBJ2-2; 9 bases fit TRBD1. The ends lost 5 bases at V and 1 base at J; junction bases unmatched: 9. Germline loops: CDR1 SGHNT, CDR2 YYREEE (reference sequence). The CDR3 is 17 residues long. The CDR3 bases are TGTGCCAGCAGATCGGTGGAGGGACAGGGGAACACCGGGGAGCTGTTTTTT. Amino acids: CASRSVEGQGNTGELFF. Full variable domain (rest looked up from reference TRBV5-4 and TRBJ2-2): ETGVTQSPTHLIKTRGQQVTLRCSSQSGHNTVSWYQQALGQGPQFIFQYYREEENGRGNFPPRFSGLQFPNYSSELNVNALELDDSALYLCASRSVEGQGNTGELFFGEGSRLTVL.

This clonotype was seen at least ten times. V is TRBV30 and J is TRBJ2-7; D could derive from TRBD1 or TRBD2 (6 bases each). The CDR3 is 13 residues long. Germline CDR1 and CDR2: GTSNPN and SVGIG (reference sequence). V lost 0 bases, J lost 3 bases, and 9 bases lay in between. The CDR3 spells CAWSVGGGYEQYF. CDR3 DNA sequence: TGTGCCTGGAGTGTAGGGGGAGGCTACGAGCAGTACTTC.

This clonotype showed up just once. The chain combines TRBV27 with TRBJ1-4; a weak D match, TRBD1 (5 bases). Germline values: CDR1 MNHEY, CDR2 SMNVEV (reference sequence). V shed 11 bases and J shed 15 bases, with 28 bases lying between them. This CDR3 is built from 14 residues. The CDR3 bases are TGTGCCGGCGCCATTTCTTCGGGGGGAGGGTGGTTGTTTTTT. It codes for CAGAISSGGGWLFF.

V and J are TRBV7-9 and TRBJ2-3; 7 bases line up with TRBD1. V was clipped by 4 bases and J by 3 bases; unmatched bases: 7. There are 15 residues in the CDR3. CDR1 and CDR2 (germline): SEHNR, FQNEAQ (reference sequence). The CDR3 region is CASSSTGWRTDTQYF. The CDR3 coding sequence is TGTGCCAGCAGCTCGACAGGGTGGAGAACAGATACGCAGTATTTT.

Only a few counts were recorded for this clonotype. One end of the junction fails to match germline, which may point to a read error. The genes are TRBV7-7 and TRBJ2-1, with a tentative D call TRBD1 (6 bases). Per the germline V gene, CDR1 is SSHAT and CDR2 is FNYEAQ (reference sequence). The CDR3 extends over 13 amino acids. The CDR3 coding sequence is TGTGCTAGCAGCCCACAGGGTAGCCATGAGCAGTTCTTC. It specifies CASSPQGSHEQFF.